This T cell receptor beta chain was found in a study of beta chain features in type 1 diabetes. Study-wide results and caveats: Shorter TCRB CDR3s, moderately but significantly so, were found in Type 1 diabetes patients in all four CD4+ subsets.

The CDR3 spans 15 residues. Germline V gives CDR1 SGHAT, CDR2 FQNNGV. The ends lost 5 bases at V and 6 bases at J; junction bases unmatched: 9. Since all of the isolated RNA was reverse transcribed, expressed TCRB transcripts were what got sequenced. The repertoire was sequenced with immunoSEQ multiplex PCR; TCRdb's copy has only in-frame clones and lacks some. Among around 150,000 clones listed, 8% to 8.5% were seen once. In regard to this clone: No antigen is known for it.

The specimen was central memory CD4+ T cells from blood. The chain combines TRBV11-2 with TRBJ1-5, with 8 positions matching TRBD1. The TCR was taken from a woman aged 18-29 years with type 1 diabetes. The CDR3 coding sequence is TGTGCCAGCAGCCCCGGACAGGGAGGCATTCAGCCCCAGCATTTT. Residues: CASSPGQGGIQPQHF. The full variable domain, its missing parts supplied by reference TRBV11-2 and TRBJ1-5, is EAGVAQSPRYKIIEKRQSVAFWCNPISGHATLYWYQQILGQGPKLLIQFQNNGVVDDSQLPKDRFSAERLKGVDSTLKIQPAKLEDSAVYLCASSPGQGGIQPQHFGDGTRLSIL.